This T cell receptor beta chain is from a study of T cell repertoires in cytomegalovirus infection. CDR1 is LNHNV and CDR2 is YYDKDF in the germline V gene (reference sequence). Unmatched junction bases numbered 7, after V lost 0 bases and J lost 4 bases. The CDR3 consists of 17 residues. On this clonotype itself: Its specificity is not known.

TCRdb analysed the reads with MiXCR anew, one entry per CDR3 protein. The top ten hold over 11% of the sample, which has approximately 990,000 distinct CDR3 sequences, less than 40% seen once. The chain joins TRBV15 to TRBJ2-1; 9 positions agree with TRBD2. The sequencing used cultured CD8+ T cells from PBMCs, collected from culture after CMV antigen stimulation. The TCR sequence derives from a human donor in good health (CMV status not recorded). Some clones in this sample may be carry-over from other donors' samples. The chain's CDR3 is CATSRDRGLAPYNEQFF. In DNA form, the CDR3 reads TGTGCCACCAGCAGAGATCGAGGACTAGCGCCTTACAATGAGCAGTTCTTC.